Sequencing of this T cell receptor beta chain was carried out in a study of human T cells and chemical hapten exposure. Germline CDR1 is MDHEN and CDR2 is SYDVKM. This CDR3 has 15 residues. V was clipped by 4 bases and J by 2 bases, with 11 bases between them. MiXCR, applied by TCRdb to the RACE reads, yields one record per CDR3 protein. The sample includes roughly 38,000 distinct CDR3 sequences, 9.5% to 15% of them seen just once. The time point denotes: pre-sensitization, week 0. As for treatment: therapeutic diphenylcyclopropenone sensitization with weekly scalp DPC. This clonotype was detected many times.

The material was whole blood, obtained in connection with sensitization to the hapten diphenylcyclopropenone (DPC). The receptor's source is a woman younger than 45 with alopecia areata. Some clones in this sample may be carry-over from other donors' samples. This rearrangement joins TRBV28 to TRBJ1-4; no firm D call. CDR3 loop: CASSSGASTNEKLFF. In nucleotides, the CDR3 is TGTGCCAGCAGTTCGGGTGCGTCTACTAATGAAAAACTGTTTTTT.